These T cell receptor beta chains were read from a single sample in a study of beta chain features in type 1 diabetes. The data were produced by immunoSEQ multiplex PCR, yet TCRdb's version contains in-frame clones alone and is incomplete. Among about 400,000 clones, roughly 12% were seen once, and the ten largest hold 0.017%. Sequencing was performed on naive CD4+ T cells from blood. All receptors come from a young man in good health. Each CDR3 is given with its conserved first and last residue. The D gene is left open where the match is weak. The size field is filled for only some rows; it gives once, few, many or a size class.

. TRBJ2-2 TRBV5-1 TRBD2 TGCGCCAGCAGCTTGCCGCGGGGGGGCAACAACGGGGAGCTGTTTTTT CASSLPRGGNNGELFF
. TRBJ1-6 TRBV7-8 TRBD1 TGTGCCAGCAGCGCTTACAGGGGGCGGAATTCACCCCTCCACTTT CASSAYRGRNSPLHF
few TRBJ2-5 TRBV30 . TGTGCCTGGAGCCTCCAAGAGACCCAGTACTTC CAWSLQETQYF
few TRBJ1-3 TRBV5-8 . TGTGCCAGCAGCAGGCGGGTCTCTGGAAACACCATATATTTT CASSRRVSGNTIYF
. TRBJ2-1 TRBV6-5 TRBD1 TGTGCCAGCAGCCGAGACAGGGATTGGGGCAATGAGCAGTTCTTC CASSRDRDWGNEQFF
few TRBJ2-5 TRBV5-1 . TGCGCCAGCAGCCCAGGGGACCAAGAGACCCAGTACTTC CASSPGDQETQYF
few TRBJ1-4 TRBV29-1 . TGCAGCGTTGTCGAGGGAACAACTAATGAAAAACTGTTTTTT CSVVEGTTNEKLFF
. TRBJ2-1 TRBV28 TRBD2 TGTGCCAGCAGTTTAGCGGGAGGTCCCGGTCCCTACAATGAGCAGTTCTTC CASSLAGGPGPYNEQFF
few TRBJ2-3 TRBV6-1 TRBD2 TGTGCCAGCCGGACTAGCGGCACAGATACGCAGTATTTT CASRTSGTDTQYF
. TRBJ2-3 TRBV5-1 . TGCGCCAGCAGTCGGCAGCGACCGTCCACAGATACGCAGTATTTT CASSRQRPSTDTQYF
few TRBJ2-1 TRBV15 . TGTGCCACCAGCAGAGATCTACGCGTTTACAATGAGCAGTTCTTC CATSRDLRVYNEQFF
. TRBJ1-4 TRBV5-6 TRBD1 TGTGCCAGCAGCTCCGACAGGGTACGATCTAATGAAAAACTGTTTTTT CASSSDRVRSNEKLFF
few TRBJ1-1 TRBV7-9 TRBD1 TGTGCCAGCATCACTACAGGGGGGTCTGAAGCTTTCTTT CASITTGGSEAFF
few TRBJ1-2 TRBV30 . TGTGCCTGGAGAACAGGGAAAGGCTACACCTTC CAWRTGKGYTF
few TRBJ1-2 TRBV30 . TGTGCCTGGAGTGTATCCGTCGGCTACACCTTC CAWSVSVGYTF
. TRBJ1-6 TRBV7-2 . TGTGCCAGCAGACGCGGACAATCCCCCCTCCACTTT CASRRGQSPLHF
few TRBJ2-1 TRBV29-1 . TGCAGCGTTGAAGATCGTCGGTACAATGAGCAGTTCTTC CSVEDRRYNEQFF
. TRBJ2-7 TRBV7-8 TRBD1 TGTGCCAGCAGCTTGGCGGGACAGGGGACCCACGAGCAGTACTTC CASSLAGQGTHEQYF
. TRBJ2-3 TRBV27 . TGTGCCAGCCGCGGACACGGCACAGATACGCAGTATTTT CASRGHGTDTQYF
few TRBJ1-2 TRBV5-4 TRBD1 TGTGCCAGCAGCACACCGGGACAGGTCCGTGGCTACACCTTC CASSTPGQVRGYTF
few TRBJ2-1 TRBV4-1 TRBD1 TGCGCCAGCAGCCAGGGGACAGGGGGCTGGTATGAGCAGTTCTTC CASSQGTGGWYEQFF
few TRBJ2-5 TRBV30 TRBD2 TGTGCCTGGAGTCCCCAACGAGTGCGGGGGGAGACCCAGTACTTC CAWSPQRVRGETQYF
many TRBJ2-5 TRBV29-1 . TGCAGCGCCTGGGCTATTCGGGAGACCCAGTACTTC CSAWAIRETQYF
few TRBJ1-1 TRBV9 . TGTGCCAGCAGCGACGACAGACAGAACACTGAAGCTTTCTTT CASSDDRQNTEAFF
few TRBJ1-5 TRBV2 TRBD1 TGTGCCAGCAGTGTGACAGGGGGACGTCAGCCCCAGCATTTT CASSVTGGRQPQHF
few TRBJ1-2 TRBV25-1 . TGTGCCAGCAGTGAATTCGGTCGCCTAGATGGCTACACCTTC CASSEFGRLDGYTF
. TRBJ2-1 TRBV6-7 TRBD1 TGTGCCAGCAGTTACCTCCGGGACAGGAGGTGGAATGAGCAGTTCTTC CASSYLRDRRWNEQFF
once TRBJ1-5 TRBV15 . TGTGCCACCAGCAGAGAGTTTATTAGGGGGTCTCGAAATCAGCCCCAGCATTTT CATSREFIRGSRNQPQHF
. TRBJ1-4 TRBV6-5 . TGTGCCAGCAGCGATGCGGGGGATGGAAAACTGTTTTTT CASSDAGDGKLFF
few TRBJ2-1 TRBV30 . TGTGCCTGGAGTGAAGGAGAGATCAACAATGAGCAGTTCTTC CAWSEGEINNEQFF
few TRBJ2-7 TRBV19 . TGTGCCAGTAGTCCGTCCGGGTCCCACTACGAGCAGTACTTC CASSPSGSHYEQYF